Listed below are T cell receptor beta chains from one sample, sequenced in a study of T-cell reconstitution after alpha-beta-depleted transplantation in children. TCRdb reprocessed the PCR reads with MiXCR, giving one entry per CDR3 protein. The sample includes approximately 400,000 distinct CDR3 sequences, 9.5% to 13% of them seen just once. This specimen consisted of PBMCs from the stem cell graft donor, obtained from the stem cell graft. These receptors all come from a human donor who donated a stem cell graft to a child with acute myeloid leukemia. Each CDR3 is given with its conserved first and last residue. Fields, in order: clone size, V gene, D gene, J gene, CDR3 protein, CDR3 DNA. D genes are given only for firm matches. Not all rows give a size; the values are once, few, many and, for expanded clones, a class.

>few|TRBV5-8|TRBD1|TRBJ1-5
CASSSRTGSNQPQHF
TGTGCCAGCAGCTCCCGGACAGGGAGCAATCAGCCCCAGCATTTT
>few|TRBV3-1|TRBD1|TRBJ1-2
CASSRFRQDRGLGYTF
TGTGCCAGCAGCCGATTCCGACAGGACAGGGGGCTTGGCTACACCTTC
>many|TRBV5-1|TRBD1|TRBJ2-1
CASSFLLRTGGAGGVYNEQFF
TGCGCCAGCAGCTTCCTACTGCGGACAGGGGGCGCGGGGGGCGTTTACAATGAGCAGTTCTTC
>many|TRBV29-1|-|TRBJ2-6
CSVVLSSGANVLTF
TGCAGCGTTGTCTTGTCCTCCGGGGCCAACGTCCTGACTTTC
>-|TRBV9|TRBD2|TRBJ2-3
CASRQGSGGGTDTQYF
TGTGCCAGCCGCCAGGGCAGCGGGGGGGGGACAGATACGCAGTATTTT
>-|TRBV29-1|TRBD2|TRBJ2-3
CSAQRDGTDTQYF
TGCAGCGCGCAGCGGGATGGAACAGATACGCAGTATTTT
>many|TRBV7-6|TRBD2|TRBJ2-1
CASSLRLAGGSSYNEQFF
TGTGCCAGCAGCTTACGACTAGCGGGAGGGAGCTCCTACAATGAGCAGTTCTTC
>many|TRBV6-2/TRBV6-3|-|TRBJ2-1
CASTAGGIGNEQFF
TGTGCCAGCACCGCAGGGGGGATAGGCAATGAGCAGTTCTTC
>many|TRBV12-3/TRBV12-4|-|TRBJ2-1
CASSLGGGGNEQFF
TGCGCCAGCAGCTTGGGAGGTGGCGGCAATGAGCAGTTCTTC
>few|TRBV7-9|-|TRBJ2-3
CASSLETTGTDTQYF
TGTGCCAGCAGCTTAGAAACTACGGGCACAGATACGCAGTATTTT
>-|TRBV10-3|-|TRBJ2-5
CAISEFTIETQYF
TGTGCCATCAGTGAGTTCACTATAGAGACCCAGTACTTC
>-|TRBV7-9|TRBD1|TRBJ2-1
CASSAGGVTEQFF
TGTGCCAGCAGCGCAGGGGGAGTTACTGAGCAGTTCTTC
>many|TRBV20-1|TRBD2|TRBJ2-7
CSAESGGGTYEQYF
TGCAGTGCTGAAAGCGGGGGAGGGACCTACGAGCAGTACTTC
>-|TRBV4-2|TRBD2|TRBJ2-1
CASSQQLAGGENEQFF
TGTGCCAGCAGCCAACAGCTAGCGGGAGGCGAAAATGAGCAGTTCTTC
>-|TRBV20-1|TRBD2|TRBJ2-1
CSARGVNEQFF
TGCAGTGCCCGGGGGGTGAATGAGCAGTTCTTC
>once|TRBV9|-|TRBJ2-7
CASSPRASPYDQYF
TGTGCCAGCAGCCCACGCGCCAGTCCCTACGACCAGTACTTC
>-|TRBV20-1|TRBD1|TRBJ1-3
CSARDDRGIVGNTIYF
TGCAGTGCTAGAGATGACAGGGGGATCGTGGGAAACACCATATATTTT
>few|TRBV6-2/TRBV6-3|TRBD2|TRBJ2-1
CASSSRLLAGVYSNEQFF
TGTGCCAGCAGTTCCCGTCTCCTAGCGGGAGTTTACAGTAATGAGCAGTTCTTC
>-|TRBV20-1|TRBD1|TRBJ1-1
CSARGDRGDTEAFF
TGCAGTGCTAGAGGGGACAGGGGCGACACTGAAGCTTTCTTT
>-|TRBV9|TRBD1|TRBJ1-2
CASSATGTGVAGYTF
TGTGCCAGCAGCGCGACCGGGACAGGGGTTGCTGGCTACACCTTC
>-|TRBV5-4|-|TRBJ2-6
CASSLDTTSGANVLTF
TGTGCCAGCAGCTTGGATACGACATCTGGGGCCAACGTCCTGACTTTC
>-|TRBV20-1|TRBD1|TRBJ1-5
CSAGQGGLNQPQHF
TGCAGTGCTGGACAGGGGGGTCTAAATCAGCCCCAGCATTTT
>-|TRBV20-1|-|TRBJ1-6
CSARVGVGNSPLHF
TGCAGTGCTAGAGTAGGGGTGGGTAATTCACCCCTCCACTTT
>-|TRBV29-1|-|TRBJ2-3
CSVVRTDTQYF
TGCAGCGTTGTAAGGACAGATACGCAGTATTTT
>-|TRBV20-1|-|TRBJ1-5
CSARPQPNQPQHF
TGCAGTGCTAGACCACAACCAAATCAGCCCCAGCATTTT
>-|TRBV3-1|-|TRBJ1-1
CASSRGEEADTEAFF
TGTGCCAGCAGCCGAGGGGAGGAAGCGGACACTGAAGCTTTCTTT
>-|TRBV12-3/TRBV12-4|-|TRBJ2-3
CTSSPTSTDTQYF
TGTACCAGCAGTCCCACTAGCACAGATACGCAGTATTTT
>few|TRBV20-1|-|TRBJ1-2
CSAIPKQDYGYTF
TGCAGTGCTATTCCAAAGCAGGACTATGGCTACACCTTC
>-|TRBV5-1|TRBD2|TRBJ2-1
CASSKGLAEYNEQFF
TGCGCCAGCAGCAAAGGACTAGCGGAGTACAATGAGCAGTTCTTC
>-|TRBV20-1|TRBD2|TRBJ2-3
CSARPNRGSGGQSDTQYF
TGCAGTGCTAGACCGAATAGAGGTAGCGGGGGACAATCAGATACGCAGTATTTT
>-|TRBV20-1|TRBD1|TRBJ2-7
CSAKGQNYEQYF
TGCAGTGCTAAGGGACAGAACTACGAGCAGTACTTC
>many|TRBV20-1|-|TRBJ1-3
CSARASSSGNTIYF
TGCAGTGCTAGAGCGAGCAGCTCTGGAAACACCATATATTTT
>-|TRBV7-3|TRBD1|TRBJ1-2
CASSSGGQGAHDYTF
TGTGCCAGCAGCTCCGGGGGACAGGGGGCGCATGACTACACCTTC
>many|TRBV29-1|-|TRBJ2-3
CSVGGQVSTDTQYF
TGCAGCGTTGGTGGTCAAGTAAGCACAGATACGCAGTATTTT
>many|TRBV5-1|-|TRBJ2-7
CASSIGGTVYEQYF
TGCGCCAGCAGCATTGGGGGAACCGTCTACGAGCAGTACTTC
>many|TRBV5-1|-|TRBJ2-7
CASSPSPGNPYEQYF
TGCGCCAGCAGCCCTAGCCCAGGGAACCCCTACGAGCAGTACTTC
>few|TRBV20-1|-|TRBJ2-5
CSARWGETQYF
TGCAGTGCTAGATGGGGCGAGACCCAGTACTTC
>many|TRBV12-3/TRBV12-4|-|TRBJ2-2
CASSRGGELFF
TGTGCCAGCAGTCGGGGCGGGGAGCTGTTTTTT
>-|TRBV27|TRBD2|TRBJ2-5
CASSLKEASGQETQYF
TGTGCCAGCAGTTTAAAGGAGGCTAGCGGACAAGAGACCCAGTACTTC
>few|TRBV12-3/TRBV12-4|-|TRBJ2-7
CASSGTTGDYEQYF
TGTGCCAGCAGTGGAACGACGGGGGACTACGAGCAGTACTTC
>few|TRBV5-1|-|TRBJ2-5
CASSLEGRLETQYF
TGCGCCAGCAGCTTGGAAGGCCGCCTCGAGACCCAGTACTTC
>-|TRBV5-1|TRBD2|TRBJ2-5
CASRSSGGKETQYF
TGCGCCAGCCGGAGTAGCGGGGGGAAAGAGACCCAGTACTTC
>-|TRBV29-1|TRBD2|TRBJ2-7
CSVWGEGGQYF
TGCAGCGTTTGGGGGGAGGGAGGGCAGTACTTC
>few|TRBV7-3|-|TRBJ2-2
CASSLTWTINTGELFF
TGTGCCAGCAGCTTAACGTGGACAATAAACACCGGGGAGCTGTTTTTT
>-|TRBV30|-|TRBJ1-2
CAGSLGYGYTF
TGTGCCGGCTCCCTTGGCTATGGCTACACCTTC
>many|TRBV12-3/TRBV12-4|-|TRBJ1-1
CASRRTAESFF
TGTGCCAGCAGACGGACAGCTGAATCTTTCTTT
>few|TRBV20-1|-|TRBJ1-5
CSAGRGGNQPQHF
TGCAGTGCCGGAAGGGGAGGCAATCAGCCCCAGCATTTT
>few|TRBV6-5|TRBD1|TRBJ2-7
CASSHDREGVGEQYF
TGTGCCAGCAGTCACGACAGGGAAGGAGTCGGCGAGCAGTACTTC
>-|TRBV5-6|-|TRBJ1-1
CASSLLTLEAFF
TGTGCCAGCAGCTTGTTAACCCTTGAAGCTTTCTTT
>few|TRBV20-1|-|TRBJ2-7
CSATLQPGLGFSWDEQYF
TGCAGTGCTACGCTCCAACCGGGACTGGGATTCTCGTGGGACGAGCAGTACTTC
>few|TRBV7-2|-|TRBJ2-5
CASSTGESETQYF
TGTGCCAGCAGCACCGGGGAATCAGAGACCCAGTACTTC
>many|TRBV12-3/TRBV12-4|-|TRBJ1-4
CASSLSGQGNEKLFF
TGTGCCAGCAGTTTATCAGGGCAGGGTAATGAAAAACTGTTTTTT
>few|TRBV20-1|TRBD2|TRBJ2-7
CSASTSGSYEQYF
TGCAGTGCTTCGACTAGCGGGAGCTACGAGCAGTACTTC
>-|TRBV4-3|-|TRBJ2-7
CASSQVRGYEQYF
TGCGCCAGCAGCCAAGTACGGGGTTACGAGCAGTACTTC
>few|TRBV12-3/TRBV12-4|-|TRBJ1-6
CASTLLGDSSPLHF
TGTGCCAGCACCCTGCTGGGGGATTCATCACCCCTCCACTTT
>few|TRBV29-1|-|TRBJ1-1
CSVASSRGETEAFF
TGCAGCGTTGCATCATCTAGGGGGGAGACTGAAGCTTTCTTT
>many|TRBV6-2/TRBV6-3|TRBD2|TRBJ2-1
CASSYRTSAGNEQFF
TGTGCCAGCAGTTACCGGACTAGCGCGGGGAATGAGCAGTTCTTC
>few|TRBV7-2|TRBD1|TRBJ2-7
CASRPGQSFQQYF
TGTGCCAGCAGACCGGGACAGAGTTTCCAACAGTACTTC
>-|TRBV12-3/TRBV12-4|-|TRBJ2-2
CASRKQDSNTGELFF
TGTGCCAGCAGGAAACAGGACTCGAACACCGGGGAGCTGTTTTTT
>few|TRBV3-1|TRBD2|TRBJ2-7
CASSQDLLAGRNEQYF
TGTGCCAGCAGCCAAGATCTACTAGCGGGAAGGAACGAGCAGTACTTC